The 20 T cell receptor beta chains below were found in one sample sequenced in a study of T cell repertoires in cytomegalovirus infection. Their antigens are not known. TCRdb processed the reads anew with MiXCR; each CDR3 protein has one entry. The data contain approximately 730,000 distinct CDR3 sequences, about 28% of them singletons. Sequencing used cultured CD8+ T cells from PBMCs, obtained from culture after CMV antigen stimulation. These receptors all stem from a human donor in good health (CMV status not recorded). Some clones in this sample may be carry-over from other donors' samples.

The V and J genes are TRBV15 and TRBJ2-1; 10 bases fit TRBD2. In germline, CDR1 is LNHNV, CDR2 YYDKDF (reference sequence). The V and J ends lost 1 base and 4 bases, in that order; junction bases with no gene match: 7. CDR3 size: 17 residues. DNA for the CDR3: TGTGCCACCAGCAGAGGGATTAGCGGGGGGCTTTACAATGAGCAGTTCTTC. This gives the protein CATSRGISGGLYNEQFF.

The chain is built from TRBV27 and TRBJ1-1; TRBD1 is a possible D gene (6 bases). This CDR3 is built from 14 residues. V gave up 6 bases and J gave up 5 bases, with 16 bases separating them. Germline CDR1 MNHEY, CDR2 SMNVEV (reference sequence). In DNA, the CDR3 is TGTGCCAGCAGCCAGAAGGGGGGAGGAACTGAAGCTTTCTTT. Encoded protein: CASSQKGGGTEAFF.

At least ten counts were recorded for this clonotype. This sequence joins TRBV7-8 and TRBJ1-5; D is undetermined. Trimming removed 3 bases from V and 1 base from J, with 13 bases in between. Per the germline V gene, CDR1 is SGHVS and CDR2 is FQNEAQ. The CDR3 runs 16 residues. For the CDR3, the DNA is TGTGCCAGCAGCTTCTCGGTCATGATGAGCAATCAGCCCCAGCATTTT. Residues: CASSFSVMMSNQPQHF.

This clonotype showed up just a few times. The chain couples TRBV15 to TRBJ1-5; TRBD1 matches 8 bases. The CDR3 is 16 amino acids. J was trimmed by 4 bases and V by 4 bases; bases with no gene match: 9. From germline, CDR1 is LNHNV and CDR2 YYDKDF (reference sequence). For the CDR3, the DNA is TGTGCCACCAGCAAAACTTCTGGACAGGGAAATCAGCCCCAGCATTTT. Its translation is CATSKTSGQGNQPQHF.

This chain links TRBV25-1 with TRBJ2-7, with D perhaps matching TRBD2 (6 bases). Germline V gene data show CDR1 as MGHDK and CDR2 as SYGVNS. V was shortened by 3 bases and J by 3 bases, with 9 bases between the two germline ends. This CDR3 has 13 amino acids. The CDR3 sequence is CASSDRGNYEQYV. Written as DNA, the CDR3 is TGTGCCAGCAGTGATCGGGGGAACTACGAGCAGTACGTC.

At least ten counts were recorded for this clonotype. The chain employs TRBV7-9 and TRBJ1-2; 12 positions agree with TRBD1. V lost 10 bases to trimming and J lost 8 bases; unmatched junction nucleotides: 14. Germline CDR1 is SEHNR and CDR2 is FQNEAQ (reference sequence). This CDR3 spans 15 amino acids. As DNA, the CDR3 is TGTGCCATCTATACCGGGACAGGGGGCTCGGGGGGCTACACCTTC. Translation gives CAIYTGTGGSGGYTF.

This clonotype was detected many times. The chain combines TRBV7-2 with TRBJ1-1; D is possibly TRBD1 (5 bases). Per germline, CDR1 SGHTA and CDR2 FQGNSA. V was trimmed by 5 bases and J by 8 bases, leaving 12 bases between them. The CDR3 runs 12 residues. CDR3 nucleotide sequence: TGTGCCAGCAGCCACGTCAGGGTGGAAGCTTTCTTT. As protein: CASSHVRVEAFF. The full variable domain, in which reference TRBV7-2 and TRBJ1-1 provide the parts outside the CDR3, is GAGVSQSPSNKVTEKGKDVELRCDPISGHTALYWYRQSLGQGLEFLIYFQGNSAPDKSGLPSDRFSAERTGGSVSTLTIQRTQQEDSAVYLCASSHVRVEAFFGQGTRLTVV.

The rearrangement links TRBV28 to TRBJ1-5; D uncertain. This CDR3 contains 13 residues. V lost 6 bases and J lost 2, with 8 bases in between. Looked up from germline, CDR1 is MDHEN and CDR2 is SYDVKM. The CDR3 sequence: CASREVGNQPQHF. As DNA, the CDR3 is TGTGCCAGCAGGGAGGTTGGCAATCAGCCCCAGCATTTT.

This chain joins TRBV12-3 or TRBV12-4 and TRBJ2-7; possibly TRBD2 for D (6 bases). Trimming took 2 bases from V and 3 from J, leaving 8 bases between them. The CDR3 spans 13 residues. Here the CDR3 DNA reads TGTGCCAGCAGTTTATTCGGGGGCTACGAGCAGTACTTC. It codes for CASSLFGGYEQYF.

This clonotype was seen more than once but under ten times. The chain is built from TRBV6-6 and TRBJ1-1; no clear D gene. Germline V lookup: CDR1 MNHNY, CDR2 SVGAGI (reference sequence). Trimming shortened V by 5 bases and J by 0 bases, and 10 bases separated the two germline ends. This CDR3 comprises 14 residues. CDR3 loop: CASSERQMNTEAFF. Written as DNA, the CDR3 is TGTGCCAGCAGTGAGCGGCAGATGAACACTGAAGCTTTCTTT.

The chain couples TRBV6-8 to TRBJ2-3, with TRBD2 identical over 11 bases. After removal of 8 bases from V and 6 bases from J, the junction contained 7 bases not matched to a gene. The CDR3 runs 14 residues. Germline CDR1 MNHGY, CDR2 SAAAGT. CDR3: CASRGTSGGDTQYF. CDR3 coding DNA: TGTGCCAGCCGCGGGACTAGCGGTGGGGATACGCAGTATTTT.

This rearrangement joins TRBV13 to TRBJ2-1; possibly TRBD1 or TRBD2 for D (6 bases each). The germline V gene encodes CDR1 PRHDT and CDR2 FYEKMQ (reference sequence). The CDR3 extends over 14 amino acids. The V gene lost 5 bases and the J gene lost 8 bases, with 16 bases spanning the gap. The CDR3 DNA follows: TGTGCCAGCAGCCCTCGGGGGCCTCAGGATGAGCAGTTCTTC. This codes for CASSPRGPQDEQFF.

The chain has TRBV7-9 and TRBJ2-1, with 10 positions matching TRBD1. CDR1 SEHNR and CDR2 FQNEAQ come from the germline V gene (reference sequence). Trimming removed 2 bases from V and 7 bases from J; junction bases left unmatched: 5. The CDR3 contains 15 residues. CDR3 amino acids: CASSLRQGALNEQFF. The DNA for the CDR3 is TGTGCCAGCAGCTTACGACAGGGGGCTCTGAATGAGCAGTTCTTC.

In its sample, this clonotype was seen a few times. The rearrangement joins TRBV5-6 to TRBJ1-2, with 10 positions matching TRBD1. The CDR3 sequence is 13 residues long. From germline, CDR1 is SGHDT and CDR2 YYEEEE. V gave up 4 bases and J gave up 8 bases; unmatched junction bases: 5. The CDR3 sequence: CASSPRQGAGYTF. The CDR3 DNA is TGTGCCAGCAGCCCTCGACAGGGGGCGGGCTACACCTTC. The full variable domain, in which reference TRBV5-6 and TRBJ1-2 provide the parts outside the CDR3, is DAGVTQSPTHLIKTRGQQVTLRCSPKSGHDTVSWYQQALGQGPQFIFQYYEEEERQRGNFPDRFSGHQFPNYSSELNVNALLLGDSALYLCASSPRQGAGYTFGSGTRLTVV.

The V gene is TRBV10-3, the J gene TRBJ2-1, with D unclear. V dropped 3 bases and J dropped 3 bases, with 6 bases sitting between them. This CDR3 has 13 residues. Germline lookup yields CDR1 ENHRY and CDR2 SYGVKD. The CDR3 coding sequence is TGTGCCATCAGTGATACAGACTACAATGAGCAGTTCTTC. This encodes CAISDTDYNEQFF.

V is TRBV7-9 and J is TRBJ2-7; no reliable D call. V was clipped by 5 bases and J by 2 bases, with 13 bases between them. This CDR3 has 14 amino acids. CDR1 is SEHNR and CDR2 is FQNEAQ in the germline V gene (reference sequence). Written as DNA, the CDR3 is TGTGCCAGCAGCCTCCCCGGCGTCCCCTACGAGCAGTACTTC. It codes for CASSLPGVPYEQYF.

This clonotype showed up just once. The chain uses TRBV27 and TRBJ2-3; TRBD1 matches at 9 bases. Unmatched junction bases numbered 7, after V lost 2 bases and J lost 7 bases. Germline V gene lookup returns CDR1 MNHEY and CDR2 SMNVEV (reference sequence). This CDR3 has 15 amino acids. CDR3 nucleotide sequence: TGTGCCAGCAGTTTAGCGGGACAGGGCCTACATACGCAGTATTTT. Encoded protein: CASSLAGQGLHTQYF.

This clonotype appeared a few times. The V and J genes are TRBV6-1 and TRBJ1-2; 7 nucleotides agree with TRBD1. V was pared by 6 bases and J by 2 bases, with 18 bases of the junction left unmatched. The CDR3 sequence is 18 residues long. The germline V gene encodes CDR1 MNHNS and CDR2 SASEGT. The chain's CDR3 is CASRFDAKGPGGNYGYTF. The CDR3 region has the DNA TGTGCCAGCAGGTTCGATGCAAAGGGGCCAGGGGGAAACTATGGCTACACCTTC.

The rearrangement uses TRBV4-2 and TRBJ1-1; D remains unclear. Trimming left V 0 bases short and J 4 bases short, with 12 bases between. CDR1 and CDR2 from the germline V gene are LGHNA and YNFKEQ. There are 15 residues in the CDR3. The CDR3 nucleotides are TGTGCCAGCAGCCAAGAGGGAGGAGGGAGCACTGAAGCTTTCTTT. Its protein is CASSQEGGGSTEAFF.

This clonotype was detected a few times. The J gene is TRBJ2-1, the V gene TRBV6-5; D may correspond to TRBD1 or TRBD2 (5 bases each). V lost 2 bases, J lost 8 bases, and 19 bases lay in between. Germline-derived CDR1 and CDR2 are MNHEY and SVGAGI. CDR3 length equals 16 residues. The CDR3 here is CASSYLGIDSSDEQFF. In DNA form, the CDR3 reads TGTGCCAGCAGTTACCTGGGTATCGACAGTAGCGATGAGCAGTTCTTC.